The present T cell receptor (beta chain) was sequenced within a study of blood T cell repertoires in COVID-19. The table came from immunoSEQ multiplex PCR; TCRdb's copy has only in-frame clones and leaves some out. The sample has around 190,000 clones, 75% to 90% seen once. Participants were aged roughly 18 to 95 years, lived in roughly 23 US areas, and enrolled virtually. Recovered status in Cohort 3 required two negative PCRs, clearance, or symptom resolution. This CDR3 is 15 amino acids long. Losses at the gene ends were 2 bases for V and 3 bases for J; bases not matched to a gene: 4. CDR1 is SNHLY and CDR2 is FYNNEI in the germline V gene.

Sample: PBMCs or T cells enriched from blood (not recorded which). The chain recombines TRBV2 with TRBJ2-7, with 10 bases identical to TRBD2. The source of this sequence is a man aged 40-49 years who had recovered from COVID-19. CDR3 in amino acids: CASSELAGAFYEQYF. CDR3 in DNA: TGTGCCAGCAGTGAACTAGCGGGGGCTTTCTACGAGCAGTACTTC.